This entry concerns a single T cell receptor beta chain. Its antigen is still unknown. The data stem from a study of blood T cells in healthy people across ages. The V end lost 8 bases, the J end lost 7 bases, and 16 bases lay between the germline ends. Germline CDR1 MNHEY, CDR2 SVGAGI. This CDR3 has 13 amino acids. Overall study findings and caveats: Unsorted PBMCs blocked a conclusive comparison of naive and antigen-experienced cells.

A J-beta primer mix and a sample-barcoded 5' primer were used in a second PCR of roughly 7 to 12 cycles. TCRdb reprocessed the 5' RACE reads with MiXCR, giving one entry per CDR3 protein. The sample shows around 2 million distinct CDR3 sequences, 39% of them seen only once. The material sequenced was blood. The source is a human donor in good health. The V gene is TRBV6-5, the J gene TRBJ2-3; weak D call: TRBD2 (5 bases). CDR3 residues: CASGPGPGNTQYF. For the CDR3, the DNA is TGTGCCAGCGGTCCAGGCCCGGGAAATACGCAGTATTTT.